The TCR beta chain under discussion was sequenced for a study of T cells after yellow fever vaccination. Via MiXCR, TCRdb re-called the 5' RACE reads, giving one row per CDR3 protein. The sample contains 300,000 to 400,000 distinct CDR3 sequences, over 8% of which appear only once. Germline V CDR1 and CDR2: LNHDA, SQIVND (reference sequence). This CDR3 comprises 14 residues. V was pared by 7 bases and J by 4 bases, with 8 bases of the junction left unmatched. The study's findings and limits: The secondary response was weaker but peaked faster, day 5 versus 15.

On this clonotype: Its target is unknown.

The starting material was PBMCs, obtained on the day of the first yellow fever vaccination. The chain joins TRBV19 to TRBJ1-2, with 8 bases aligning to TRBD1. This TCR derives from a man aged 18 to 29 who received the YFV17D yellow fever vaccine. The CDR3 loop is CASKDREIAYGYTF. The CDR3 coding sequence is TGTGCCAGTAAGGACAGGGAGATTGCCTATGGCTACACCTTC.